These T cell receptor beta chains were read from a single sample in a study of glioma-infiltrating T cells. A single record per CDR3 protein comes from TCRdb applying MiXCR to the multiplex PCR reads. The table records about 140,000 distinct CDR3 sequences, roughly 43% of them present only once. The specimen sequenced was glioma tissue, nonneoplastic brain tissue, or PBMCs (not recorded which). All receptors derive from a human donor with low-grade glioma or glioblastoma, undergoing nonglioma brain surgery, or in good health (not recorded which). Both conserved end residues are part of each CDR3. The D gene is left open where the match is weak. A row's size may be missing; if present it is once, few, many or a size class.

J gene: TRBJ2-7
D gene: -
CDR3 length: 14
V gene: TRBV6-1
clone size: few
CDR3 protein: CASRDFGKAYEQYF
CDR3 DNA: TGTGCCAGCAGGGACTTTGGCAAAGCCTACGAGCAGTACTTC

J gene: TRBJ1-5
D gene: -
CDR3 length: 14
V gene: TRBV7-9
clone size: -
CDR3 protein: CASSLAGTDQPQHF
CDR3 DNA: TGTGCCAGCAGCTTAGCGGGCACAGATCAGCCCCAGCATTTT

J gene: TRBJ2-5
D gene: TRBD2
CDR3 length: 14
V gene: TRBV28
clone size: few
CDR3 protein: CASRNSGSQETQYF
CDR3 DNA: TGTGCCAGCAGGAATAGCGGGTCCCAAGAGACCCAGTACTTC

J gene: TRBJ1-5
D gene: -
CDR3 length: 18
V gene: TRBV27
clone size: -
CDR3 protein: CASSPTGTEGIHNQPQHF
CDR3 DNA: TGTGCCAGCAGTCCAACAGGGACCGAAGGGATCCACAATCAGCCCCAGCATTTT

J gene: TRBJ2-3
D gene: -
CDR3 length: 13
V gene: TRBV3-1
clone size: -
CDR3 protein: CASSQEGLHTQYF
CDR3 DNA: TGTGCCAGCAGCCAAGAGGGCTTACATACGCAGTATTTT

J gene: TRBJ2-1
D gene: TRBD2
CDR3 length: 16
V gene: TRBV27
clone size: many
CDR3 protein: CASRPRTSSGLNEQFF
CDR3 DNA: TGTGCCAGCAGGCCGAGGACTAGCAGCGGGCTGAATGAGCAGTTCTTC

J gene: TRBJ1-6
D gene: -
CDR3 length: 11
V gene: TRBV7-2
clone size: -
CDR3 protein: CASSGNSPLHF
CDR3 DNA: TGTGCCAGCAGTGGGAATTCACCCCTCCACTTT

J gene: TRBJ2-2
D gene: -
CDR3 length: 15
V gene: TRBV12-3/TRBV12-4
clone size: -
CDR3 protein: CASSFVGYRIGELFF
CDR3 DNA: TGTGCCAGCAGTTTTGTGGGTTACCGTATCGGGGAGCTGTTTTTT

J gene: TRBJ2-3
D gene: TRBD1
CDR3 length: 15
V gene: TRBV25-1
clone size: -
CDR3 protein: CASSEPGQGADTQYF
CDR3 DNA: TGTGCCAGCAGTGAACCGGGACAGGGTGCAGATACGCAGTATTTT

J gene: TRBJ2-3
D gene: -
CDR3 length: 14
V gene: TRBV6-2/TRBV6-3
clone size: medium-sized
CDR3 protein: CASSYDTSTDTQYF
CDR3 DNA: TGTGCCAGCAGTTACGACACTAGCACAGATACGCAGTATTTT

J gene: TRBJ2-1
D gene: -
CDR3 length: 11
V gene: TRBV28
clone size: few
CDR3 protein: CASSSSNEQFF
CDR3 DNA: TGTGCCAGCAGTTCGTCCAACGAGCAGTTCTTC

J gene: TRBJ2-5
D gene: -
CDR3 length: 13
V gene: TRBV20-1
clone size: -
CDR3 protein: CSAQTGVTETQYF
CDR3 DNA: TGCAGTGCTCAGACTGGGGTTACGGAGACCCAGTACTTC

J gene: TRBJ2-5
D gene: -
CDR3 length: 13
V gene: TRBV15
clone size: -
CDR3 protein: CATSREEGETQYF
CDR3 DNA: TGTGCCACCAGCAGAGAGGAGGGAGAGACCCAGTACTTC

J gene: TRBJ1-6
D gene: TRBD1
CDR3 length: 14
V gene: TRBV20-1
clone size: few
CDR3 protein: CSASGTGNNSPLHF
CDR3 DNA: TGCAGTGCTTCAGGGACAGGGAATAATTCACCCCTCCACTTT

J gene: TRBJ1-6
D gene: -
CDR3 length: 14
V gene: TRBV6-1
clone size: few
CDR3 protein: CATKPLPDNSPLHF
CDR3 DNA: TGTGCCACCAAGCCCCTCCCCGATAATTCACCCCTCCACTTT

J gene: TRBJ2-1
D gene: -
CDR3 length: 19
V gene: TRBV7-2
clone size: -
CDR3 protein: CASSLVLRGEGSSYNEQFF
CDR3 DNA: TGTGCCAGCAGCTTAGTTTTAAGAGGCGAGGGGAGCTCCTACAATGAGCAGTTCTTC

J gene: TRBJ2-5
D gene: TRBD1
CDR3 length: 14
V gene: TRBV15
clone size: few
CDR3 protein: CATSKDRAQETQYF
CDR3 DNA: TGTGCCACCAGCAAAGACAGGGCCCAAGAGACCCAGTACTTC

J gene: TRBJ2-3
D gene: TRBD2
CDR3 length: 18
V gene: TRBV7-2
clone size: -
CDR3 protein: CASSFKIAGEWSTDTQYF
CDR3 DNA: TGTGCCAGCAGCTTTAAGATAGCGGGAGAGTGGAGCACAGATACGCAGTATTTT

J gene: TRBJ1-1
D gene: -
CDR3 length: 15
V gene: TRBV4-1
clone size: few
CDR3 protein: CASSLLGGGNTEAFF
CDR3 DNA: TGCGCCAGCAGCCTTCTAGGAGGGGGTAACACTGAAGCTTTCTTT

J gene: TRBJ1-1
D gene: -
CDR3 length: 14
V gene: TRBV4-1
clone size: -
CDR3 protein: CASSQDWRGAEAFF
CDR3 DNA: TGCGCCAGCAGCCAAGATTGGAGGGGCGCCGAAGCTTTCTTT

J gene: TRBJ1-2
D gene: -
CDR3 length: 14
V gene: TRBV5-1
clone size: -
CDR3 protein: CASSPVDASYGYTF
CDR3 DNA: TGCGCCAGCAGCCCGGTCGACGCGAGCTATGGCTACACCTTC

J gene: TRBJ2-1
D gene: -
CDR3 length: 16
V gene: TRBV4-3
clone size: -
CDR3 protein: CASSQEASVSYNEQFF
CDR3 DNA: TGCGCCAGCAGCCAAGAAGCGTCGGTCTCCTACAATGAGCAGTTCTTC

J gene: TRBJ1-1
D gene: TRBD1
CDR3 length: 14
V gene: TRBV7-3
clone size: -
CDR3 protein: CAGSSTGGAEVAFF
CDR3 DNA: TGTGCCGGCAGCTCGACAGGGGGCGCGGAGGTAGCTTTCTTT

J gene: TRBJ2-7
D gene: TRBD1
CDR3 length: 13
V gene: TRBV7-2
clone size: -
CDR3 protein: CASSRGDSLEQYF
CDR3 DNA: TGTGCCAGCAGCAGAGGGGACAGCCTTGAGCAGTACTTC

J gene: TRBJ2-6
D gene: -
CDR3 length: 15
V gene: TRBV4-1
clone size: few
CDR3 protein: CASSEGGAGANVLTF
CDR3 DNA: TGCGCCAGCAGCGAGGGCGGGGCTGGGGCCAACGTCCTGACTTTC

J gene: TRBJ1-1
D gene: -
CDR3 length: 16
V gene: TRBV6-2/TRBV6-3
clone size: -
CDR3 protein: CASTRAQGCKNTEAFF
CDR3 DNA: TGTGCCAGCACTAGAGCCCAGGGATGCAAGAACACTGAAGCTTTCTTT

J gene: TRBJ2-7
D gene: TRBD2
CDR3 length: 15
V gene: TRBV27
clone size: -
CDR3 protein: CASSGGLANTGELYF
CDR3 DNA: TGTGCCAGCAGTGGCGGACTAGCCAACACCGGGGAGCTGTACTTC

J gene: TRBJ2-3
D gene: -
CDR3 length: 14
V gene: TRBV4-1
clone size: -
CDR3 protein: CASSQEPQGDTQYF
CDR3 DNA: TGCGCCAGCAGCCAAGAGCCCCAGGGGGATACGCAGTATTTT

J gene: TRBJ2-7
D gene: -
CDR3 length: 17
V gene: TRBV28
clone size: few
CDR3 protein: CASSPRARSPRTYEQYF
CDR3 DNA: TGTGCCAGCAGTCCTAGAGCCCGCAGTCCAAGGACCTACGAGCAGTACTTC

J gene: TRBJ2-3
D gene: -
CDR3 length: 14
V gene: TRBV7-2
clone size: many
CDR3 protein: CASSQTTSTDTQYF
CDR3 DNA: TGTGCCAGCAGCCAAACTACCAGCACAGATACGCAGTATTTT

J gene: TRBJ2-7
D gene: -
CDR3 length: 14
V gene: TRBV27
clone size: -
CDR3 protein: CASSFHYPPYERYF
CDR3 DNA: TGTGCCAGCAGTTTCCACTACCCCCCCTACGAGCGGTACTTC

J gene: TRBJ1-3
D gene: -
CDR3 length: 15
V gene: TRBV6-2/TRBV6-3
clone size: -
CDR3 protein: CASSYTTGPGGTIYF
CDR3 DNA: TGTGCCAGCAGTTACACTACAGGTCCTGGAGGCACCATATATTTT

J gene: TRBJ2-5
D gene: -
CDR3 length: 18
V gene: TRBV4-1
clone size: -
CDR3 protein: CASSQDLGSGLPWYTQYF
CDR3 DNA: TGCGCCAGCAGCCAAGATCTAGGGTCCGGACTACCTTGGTATACCCAGTACTTC

J gene: TRBJ2-7
D gene: TRBD1
CDR3 length: 16
V gene: TRBV4-3
clone size: few
CDR3 protein: CASSQDLGDSSYEQYF
CDR3 DNA: TGCGCCAGCAGCCAAGATCTGGGGGACAGCTCCTACGAGCAGTACTTC

J gene: TRBJ2-3
D gene: TRBD1
CDR3 length: 21
V gene: TRBV19
clone size: -
CDR3 protein: CASSSTGGTFSYAVNTGTQYF
CDR3 DNA: TGTGCCAGTAGTTCGACAGGGGGCACCTTTTCTTATGCGGTCAACACAGGTACGCAGTATTTT

J gene: TRBJ2-7
D gene: TRBD1
CDR3 length: 15
V gene: TRBV6-2/TRBV6-3
clone size: few
CDR3 protein: CASSRDRRLSYEQYF
CDR3 DNA: TGTGCCAGCAGCCGGGACAGACGCCTCTCCTACGAGCAGTACTTC

J gene: TRBJ1-1
D gene: -
CDR3 length: 14
V gene: TRBV6-2/TRBV6-3
clone size: -
CDR3 protein: CASTPFGPATEAFF
CDR3 DNA: TGTGCCAGCACCCCGTTCGGGCCGGCCACTGAAGCCTTCTTT

J gene: TRBJ2-3
D gene: -
CDR3 length: 15
V gene: TRBV6-1
clone size: -
CDR3 protein: CASRRDTYGTDTQYF
CDR3 DNA: TGTGCCAGCAGACGCGACACTTACGGCACAGATACGCAGTATTTT

J gene: TRBJ2-3
D gene: TRBD2
CDR3 length: 14
V gene: TRBV7-9
clone size: -
CDR3 protein: CAIPGSGGGDTQYF
CDR3 DNA: TGTGCCATCCCGGGGAGCGGGGGTGGAGATACGCAGTATTTT

J gene: TRBJ1-2
D gene: -
CDR3 length: 14
V gene: TRBV20-1
clone size: -
CDR3 protein: CSASRAGVSYGYTF
CDR3 DNA: TGCAGTGCTAGTCGGGCAGGGGTGAGCTATGGCTACACCTTC

J gene: TRBJ1-5
D gene: TRBD1
CDR3 length: 14
V gene: TRBV24-1
clone size: -
CDR3 protein: CATGGTGGRPPQHF
CDR3 DNA: TGTGCCACCGGAGGGACAGGGGGACGCCCGCCCCAGCATTTT

J gene: TRBJ1-2
D gene: -
CDR3 length: 12
V gene: TRBV20-1
clone size: -
CDR3 protein: CSATDRTYGYTF
CDR3 DNA: TGCAGTGCTACCGACAGAACCTATGGCTACACCTTC

J gene: TRBJ2-3
D gene: -
CDR3 length: 17
V gene: TRBV4-1
clone size: -
CDR3 protein: CASSQDPGRRSTDTQYF
CDR3 DNA: TGCGCCAGCAGCCAAGATCCGGGCAGAAGGAGCACAGATACGCAGTATTTT

J gene: TRBJ2-7
D gene: TRBD1
CDR3 length: 14
V gene: TRBV4-1
clone size: few
CDR3 protein: CASSTGTGVYEQYF
CDR3 DNA: TGCGCCAGCAGCACCGGGACAGGGGTGTACGAGCAGTACTTC

J gene: TRBJ1-5
D gene: TRBD1
CDR3 length: 15
V gene: TRBV6-2/TRBV6-3
clone size: few
CDR3 protein: CASSPRQGGNQPQHF
CDR3 DNA: TGTGCCAGCAGCCCCCGACAGGGCGGCAATCAGCCCCAGCATTTT